This is a list of T cell receptor beta chains from one sample in a study of shared clonotypes between healthy human individuals. The table came from immunoSEQ multiplex PCR; TCRdb's copy has only in-frame clones and leaves some out. The sample consists of some 2.1 million clones, 85% to 95% of them appearing once. The sequencing input was naive CD4+ T cells sorted from blood. The receptor source for this set is a man aged 18 to 29 in good health. Both conserved end residues are part of each CDR3. Fields, in order: V gene, D gene, clone size, J gene, CDR3 DNA, CDR3 protein. D genes are given only for firm matches. Not all rows give a size; the values are once, few, many and, for expanded clones, a class.

V gene: TRBV30
D gene: TRBD2
clone size: NA
J gene: TRBJ2-5
CDR3 DNA: TGTGCCTGGAGTCTTAGCGGGAGTTTGGAGACCCAGTACTTC
CDR3 protein: CAWSLSGSLETQYF

V gene: TRBV4-1
D gene: NA
clone size: NA
J gene: TRBJ2-2
CDR3 DNA: TGCGCCAGCAGCCAAGGGTCCGGAGTTAACACCGGGGAGCTGTTTTTT
CDR3 protein: CASSQGSGVNTGELFF

V gene: TRBV19
D gene: TRBD2
clone size: NA
J gene: TRBJ2-3
CDR3 DNA: TGTGCCAGCCTAGCGGGGGGGTTGGGCACAGATACGCAGTATTTT
CDR3 protein: CASLAGGLGTDTQYF

V gene: TRBV5-8
D gene: NA
clone size: NA
J gene: TRBJ1-3
CDR3 DNA: TGTGCCAGCAGCTTGGGCTGGACGGCCGGAAACACCATATATTTT
CDR3 protein: CASSLGWTAGNTIYF

V gene: TRBV5-8
D gene: NA
clone size: NA
J gene: TRBJ1-5
CDR3 DNA: TGTGCCAGCAGCACGGACAGAAATCAGCCCCAGCATTTT
CDR3 protein: CASSTDRNQPQHF

V gene: TRBV6-6
D gene: NA
clone size: NA
J gene: TRBJ2-7
CDR3 DNA: TGTGCCAGCATCGAAGCCGGACAATCCTACGAGCAGTACTTC
CDR3 protein: CASIEAGQSYEQYF

V gene: TRBV6-1
D gene: NA
clone size: NA
J gene: TRBJ2-2
CDR3 DNA: TGTGCCAGCAACGAAGGAAGAAACACCGGGGAGCTGTTTTTT
CDR3 protein: CASNEGRNTGELFF

V gene: TRBV18
D gene: NA
clone size: NA
J gene: TRBJ1-1
CDR3 DNA: TGTGCCAGCGGGGGAGGGATAAACACTGAAGCTTTCTTT
CDR3 protein: CASGGGINTEAFF

V gene: TRBV18
D gene: TRBD2
clone size: NA
J gene: TRBJ2-3
CDR3 DNA: TGTGCCAGCTCACCTTTAGCGGGGAACACAGATACGCAGTATTTT
CDR3 protein: CASSPLAGNTDTQYF

V gene: TRBV4-3
D gene: NA
clone size: NA
J gene: TRBJ2-7
CDR3 DNA: TGCGCCAGCAGCCGAACCGAAGGCGGTGGGAGCTCCTACGAGCAGTACTTC
CDR3 protein: CASSRTEGGGSSYEQYF

V gene: TRBV30
D gene: TRBD2
clone size: NA
J gene: TRBJ2-1
CDR3 DNA: TGTGCCTGGAGTGTAACGTGGGGGGGTAATGAGCAGTTCTTC
CDR3 protein: CAWSVTWGGNEQFF

V gene: TRBV7-2
D gene: NA
clone size: NA
J gene: TRBJ1-2
CDR3 DNA: TGTGCCAGCAGCAGGGAAGGATTTAACTATGGCTACACCTTC
CDR3 protein: CASSREGFNYGYTF

V gene: TRBV5-4
D gene: TRBD2
clone size: NA
J gene: TRBJ2-7
CDR3 DNA: TGTGCCAGCAGCATGACTAGCGGAGCAGCCGCCGAGCAGTACTTC
CDR3 protein: CASSMTSGAAAEQYF

V gene: TRBV5-1
D gene: TRBD2
clone size: NA
J gene: TRBJ2-5
CDR3 DNA: TGCGCCAGCAGCTTGCTTAGCGGGAAACAAGAGACCCAGTACTTC
CDR3 protein: CASSLLSGKQETQYF

V gene: TRBV5-4
D gene: NA
clone size: NA
J gene: TRBJ2-1
CDR3 DNA: TGTGCCAGCAGCAGAGGGTCAGGGGAATCCTACAATGAGCAGTTCTTC
CDR3 protein: CASSRGSGESYNEQFF

V gene: TRBV5-4
D gene: TRBD1
clone size: NA
J gene: TRBJ1-4
CDR3 DNA: TGTGCCAGCAGCATACAGGGGTTCAGTGAAAAACTGTTTTTT
CDR3 protein: CASSIQGFSEKLFF

V gene: TRBV11-2
D gene: TRBD2
clone size: NA
J gene: TRBJ2-7
CDR3 DNA: TGTGCCAGCAGCTCGGGACTAGCGGGAGTCGAGCAGTACTTC
CDR3 protein: CASSSGLAGVEQYF

V gene: TRBV18
D gene: NA
clone size: NA
J gene: TRBJ1-3
CDR3 DNA: TGTGCCAGCTCACCACCCGAGGGCGGCTCTGGAAACACCATATATTTT
CDR3 protein: CASSPPEGGSGNTIYF

V gene: TRBV4-1
D gene: NA
clone size: NA
J gene: TRBJ2-3
CDR3 DNA: TGCGCCAGCAGCCAAGTTAGGCTAGATACGCAGTATTTT
CDR3 protein: CASSQVRLDTQYF

V gene: TRBV5-6
D gene: NA
clone size: NA
J gene: TRBJ2-1
CDR3 DNA: TGTGCCAGCAGCTTGGGCGGGGTGAGCTACAATGAGCAGTTCTTC
CDR3 protein: CASSLGGVSYNEQFF

V gene: TRBV28
D gene: TRBD1
clone size: once
J gene: TRBJ2-1
CDR3 DNA: TGTGCCAGCAGTTTACCGGACAGGGTCTACAATGAGCAGTTCTTC
CDR3 protein: CASSLPDRVYNEQFF

V gene: TRBV10-1
D gene: NA
clone size: NA
J gene: TRBJ2-7
CDR3 DNA: TGCGCCAGCGGTGATACAGGAGCCGGACCCTACGAGCAGTACTTC
CDR3 protein: CASGDTGAGPYEQYF

V gene: TRBV28
D gene: NA
clone size: NA
J gene: TRBJ2-2
CDR3 DNA: TGTGCCAGCAGCAAACCAGTAACCGGGGAGCTGTTTTTT
CDR3 protein: CASSKPVTGELFF

V gene: TRBV7-2
D gene: NA
clone size: NA
J gene: TRBJ1-2
CDR3 DNA: TGTGCCAGCAGTCAGGAGGGGTTGAATGGCTACACCTTC
CDR3 protein: CASSQEGLNGYTF

V gene: TRBV18
D gene: TRBD1
clone size: NA
J gene: TRBJ1-1
CDR3 DNA: TGTGCCAGCTCACCGATCGGACAGGGAGGAACTGAAGCTTTCTTT
CDR3 protein: CASSPIGQGGTEAFF

V gene: TRBV27
D gene: TRBD2
clone size: NA
J gene: TRBJ2-3
CDR3 DNA: TGTGCCAGCAGCTTGGCCGGGGCGGGGGGACCAGATACGCAGTATTTT
CDR3 protein: CASSLAGAGGPDTQYF

V gene: TRBV6-1
D gene: NA
clone size: NA
J gene: TRBJ1-4
CDR3 DNA: TGTGCCAGCAGTGAACTAGGGCCCAGGGGTGAAAAACTGTTTTTT
CDR3 protein: CASSELGPRGEKLFF

V gene: TRBV25-1
D gene: NA
clone size: NA
J gene: TRBJ2-7
CDR3 DNA: TGTGCCAGCAGTGAAGGGGGGGGCCCCAGGAAGTACTTC
CDR3 protein: CASSEGGGPRKYF

V gene: TRBV5-6
D gene: TRBD2
clone size: NA
J gene: TRBJ2-7
CDR3 DNA: TGTGCCAGCGGTAGACTAGCGGGACCCGCCTACGAGCAGTACTTC
CDR3 protein: CASGRLAGPAYEQYF

V gene: TRBV28
D gene: TRBD1
clone size: NA
J gene: TRBJ1-4
CDR3 DNA: TGTGCCAGCAGTCCCTCTCCGACAGGGCGGTCCGTTAATGAAAAACTGTTTTTT
CDR3 protein: CASSPSPTGRSVNEKLFF

V gene: TRBV6-5
D gene: TRBD2
clone size: NA
J gene: TRBJ2-1
CDR3 DNA: TGTGCCAGCAGTTCCGGGACTAGCTGGAGTGAGCAGTTCTTC
CDR3 protein: CASSSGTSWSEQFF

V gene: TRBV10-1
D gene: NA
clone size: NA
J gene: TRBJ2-5
CDR3 DNA: TGCGCCAGCAGTGAGTCGACTGAGACCCAGTACTTC
CDR3 protein: CASSESTETQYF

V gene: TRBV19
D gene: NA
clone size: NA
J gene: TRBJ2-2
CDR3 DNA: TGTGCCAGTAGTATTTGGACAGGGGAGCTGTTTTTT
CDR3 protein: CASSIWTGELFF